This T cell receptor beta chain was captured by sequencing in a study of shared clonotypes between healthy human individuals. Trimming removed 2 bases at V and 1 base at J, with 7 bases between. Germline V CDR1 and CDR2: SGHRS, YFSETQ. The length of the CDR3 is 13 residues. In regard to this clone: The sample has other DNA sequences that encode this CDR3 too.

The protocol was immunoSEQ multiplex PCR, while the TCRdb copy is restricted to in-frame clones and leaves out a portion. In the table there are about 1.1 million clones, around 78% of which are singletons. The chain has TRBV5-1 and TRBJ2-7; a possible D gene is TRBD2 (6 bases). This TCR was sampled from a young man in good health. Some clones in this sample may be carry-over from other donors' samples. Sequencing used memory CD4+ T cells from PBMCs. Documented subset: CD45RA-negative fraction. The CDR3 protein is CASSFGGSYEQYF. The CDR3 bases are TGCGCCAGCAGCTTTGGGGGGTCCTACGAGCAGTACTTC.